Presented here are 27 T cell receptor beta chains from one specimen sequenced in a study of glioma-infiltrating T cells (dated by TCRdb to the mid-2010s). Sequenced using an Illumina MiSeq. The iRepertoire nested amplicon-rescue multiplex PCR (arm-PCR) platform was used to amplify TCR alpha and beta CDR3 regions from RNA. TCRdb reworked the public reads: Q25 trimming with fastp, MiXCR clone assembly, productive beta chains retained. Every CDR3 protein is listed once, alongside the most common genes and DNA of its rows. This sample gives around 190,000 distinct CDR3 sequences in total; around 40% of them show up just once. In total, the top ten clones hold 5.2% of the sample. The sample was glioma tissue, nonneoplastic brain tissue, or PBMCs (not recorded which). The receptor set was obtained from a human donor with low-grade glioma or glioblastoma, undergoing nonglioma brain surgery, or in good health (not recorded which).

This clonotype was seen at least ten times. The chain employs TRBV7-2 and TRBJ1-4; D gene ambiguous. The V gene lost 1 base and the J gene lost 10 bases, with 16 bases spanning the gap. The CDR3 covers 15 residues. Germline V gene data show CDR1 as SGHTA and CDR2 as FQGNSA. The CDR3 reads CASSLVTSGRGKLFF. The CDR3 DNA is TGTGCCAGCAGCTTAGTTACGTCAGGCCGTGGAAAACTGTTTTTT.

Ten or more counts support this clonotype. The chain joins TRBV7-9 to TRBJ2-1, with D perhaps matching TRBD2 (6 bases). Germline V gene sequence: CDR1 SEHNR, CDR2 FQNEAQ (reference sequence). The CDR3 has 12 amino acids. Between the trimmed V and J ends, which lost 3 bases and 16 bases, there was a span of 16 bases. The CDR3 sequence is CASSFEEGPIFF. For the CDR3, the DNA is TGTGCCAGCAGCTTCGAGGAGGGCCCCATATTCTTC.

This clonotype was seen a few times. Just one base apart from a much larger clone, this may be a read error. V usage is TRBV27 and J usage is TRBJ2-1; TRBD2 matches at 7 bases. J gave up 5 bases and V 5 bases, and 6 bases lay outside the gene matches. This CDR3 is 14 amino acids long. In germline, CDR1 is MNHEY, CDR2 SMNVEV (reference sequence). Written as DNA, the CDR3 is TGTGCCAGCAGTAGGACGGGAGGAAACAATGAGCAGTTCTTC. Encoded protein: CASSRTGGNNEQFF.

As to this clonotype: This may be a read error, as it is one base from a much larger clone. The rearrangement uses TRBV27 and TRBJ2-5, with TRBD2 matching 8 bases. The CDR3 is 15 amino acids. Germline assignment: CDR1 MNHEY and CDR2 SMNVEV (reference sequence). DNA for the CDR3: TGTGCCAGCAGTTCTGAGCGGGGGAAAGGAGAGACCAAGTACTTC. Translating gives CASSSERGKGETKYF.

In its sample, this clonotype was seen many times. This chain joins TRBV28 and TRBJ2-4; 11 positions agree with TRBD2. The J segment lost 9 bases and the V segment lost 5 bases, leaving 9 bases of the junction unmatched. This CDR3 has 15 residues. Germline V gene sequence: CDR1 MDHEN, CDR2 SYDVKM. The CDR3 nucleotides are TGTGCCAGCAGTCCACCACTAGCGGGAGTCGTCATTCAGTACTTC. It is translated as CASSPPLAGVVIQYF.

The rearrangement joins TRBV18 to TRBJ2-4, with a weak D call TRBD2 (6 bases). The CDR3 is 17 amino acids. The ends were cut back, 1 base at V and 2 bases at J, with 15 bases in the middle. The germline gives CDR1 KGHSH, CDR2 LQKENI. As DNA, the CDR3 is TGTGCCAGCTCACCACTGGCAGGAGGGGAATCCAAAAACATTCAGTACTTC. Translated: CASSPLAGGESKNIQYF.

The rearrangement links TRBV12-3 or TRBV12-4 to TRBJ2-1, with a weak D call TRBD1 (6 bases). The CDR3 sequence is 13 residues long. V lost 6 bases, J lost 1 base, and 7 bases lay in between. CDR3 sequence reads: CASRTGSYNEQFF. In DNA form, the CDR3 reads TGTGCCAGCAGAACAGGGTCCTACAATGAGCAGTTCTTC.

The chain has TRBV4-1 and TRBJ1-3; D call uncertain. V was cut by 0 bases and J by 3 bases, with 15 bases left in between. Looked up from germline, CDR1 is MGHRA and CDR2 is YSYEKL. The CDR3 runs 17 residues. The CDR3 DNA reads TGCGCCAGCAGCCAAGATCTGGGCAGGTATATTGGAAACACCATATATTTT. Encoded protein: CASSQDLGRYIGNTIYF.

A remark on this clonotype: This may be a read error: a much more frequent sequence differs by one nucleotide. The rearrangement joins TRBV28 to TRBJ2-3, with D perhaps TRBD2 (5 bases). CDR1 MDHEN and CDR2 SYDVKM come from the germline V gene. Between the trimmed V and J ends, which lost 5 bases and 11 bases, there was a span of 20 bases. The CDR3 covers 14 residues. In DNA form, the CDR3 reads TGTGCCAGCAGTAGTGACCCGCCAGAGGGTAGGCAGTATTTT. Residues: CASSSDPPEGRQYF.

The chain joins TRBV19 to TRBJ2-3, with 7 nucleotides matching TRBD1. V was clipped by 8 bases and J by 5 bases; unmatched bases: 7. CDR3 length: 13 residues. Germline CDR1 is LNHDA and CDR2 is SQIVND (reference sequence). The CDR3 protein is CASGRDSKDTQYF. CDR3 nucleotide sequence: TGTGCCAGTGGACGGGACAGTAAAGATACGCAGTATTTT.

In its sample, this clonotype was seen many times. This rearrangement joins TRBV6-1 to TRBJ2-1; D possibly corresponds to TRBD1 (5 bases). CDR3 length equals 18 residues. Trimming took 4 bases from V and 0 from J, leaving 19 bases between them. CDR1 is MNHNS and CDR2 is SASEGT in the germline V gene. The CDR3 loop reads CASSGAGAPRSSYNEQFF. CDR3 bases: TGTGCCAGCAGTGGTGCTGGGGCGCCCCGGAGCTCCTACAATGAGCAGTTCTTC.

This clonotype has more than one count but fewer than ten. The rearrangement links TRBV29-1 to TRBJ1-1; a possible D gene is TRBD1 (5 bases). Germline loops: CDR1 SQVTM, CDR2 ANQGSEA. The CDR3 is 14 amino acids. V lost 6 bases, J lost 0 bases, and 14 bases lay in between. The CDR3 bases are TGCAGCGTACCTGACAGCGCCATGAACACTGAAGCTTTCTTT. As protein: CSVPDSAMNTEAFF.

Only a few counts were recorded for this clonotype. The chain joins TRBV4-1 to TRBJ2-5; perhaps TRBD1 as D (5 bases). The CDR3 length is 16 residues. The V and J ends lost 1 base and 1 base respectively, with 13 bases between them. CDR1 is MGHRA and CDR2 is YSYEKL in the germline V gene. Here the CDR3 DNA reads TGCGCCAGCAGCCAAGTGGAGCAGGGTAGCCAAGAGACCCAGTACTTC. Its translation is CASSQVEQGSQETQYF.

This clonotype appeared many times. This sequence joins TRBV20-1 and TRBJ2-7; unclear D gene. V was cut by 5 bases and J by 2 bases, with 16 bases left in between. Germline CDR1 reads DFQATT; CDR2 reads SNEGSKA (reference sequence). The CDR3 extends over 14 amino acids. CDR3 in DNA: TGCAGTGCTCACGATGAATCTAGGCCCTACGAGCAGTACTTC. This encodes CSAHDESRPYEQYF.

This clonotype was counted once. Since a much larger clone is just one base distant, this may be a read error. The chain uses TRBV20-1 and TRBJ2-5; D unclear. CDR3 length: 12 amino acids. Germline CDR1 reads DFQATT; CDR2 reads SNEGSKA (reference sequence). The V gene lost 2 bases and the J gene lost 1 base, with 5 bases spanning the gap. This CDR3 reads CSARKFQETQYF. The DNA of the CDR3 is TGCAGTGCTAGAAAGTTCCAAGAGACCCAGTACTTC.

This clonotype was counted between two and nine times. This chain uses TRBV10-3 with TRBJ1-5; the match to TRBD1 covers 8 bases. The CDR3 length is 14 residues. Trimming took 5 bases from V and 4 from J; bases not matched to a gene: 4. CDR1 and CDR2 (germline): ENHRY, SYGVKD. CDR3 nucleotides: TGTGCCATCAGTCAGGGGGCGTCAAATCAGCCCCAGCATTTT. Translation gives CAISQGASNQPQHF.

This clonotype has a handful of counts. J is TRBJ2-3 and V is TRBV7-9, with D perhaps matching TRBD2 (6 bases). V lost 0 bases to trimming and J lost 2 bases, with 12 bases between them. The CDR3 is made up of 16 amino acids. Germline V gives CDR1 SEHNR, CDR2 FQNEAQ (reference sequence). The CDR3 DNA is TGTGCCAGCAGCTTAGCGGGAGGCCTTCCCACAGATACGCAGTATTTT. Its translation is CASSLAGGLPTDTQYF.

Comments on this clonotype: One base away lies a much larger clone, so this may be a sequencing read error. V and J are TRBV3-1 and TRBJ2-7, with D unclear. The CDR3 runs to 13 residues. V shed 1 base and J shed 8 bases, with 12 bases lying between them. Germline CDR1 and CDR2: LGHDT and YNNKEL (reference sequence). CDR3 sequence reads: CASSQVVQTQQYF. CDR3 bases: TGTGCCAGCAGCCAAGTTGTACAGACCCAGCAGTACTTC.

This clonotype was found a few times. The chain recombines TRBV10-3 with TRBJ1-3, with D maybe TRBD1 (5 bases). The CDR3 has 18 amino acids. CDR1 ENHRY and CDR2 SYGVKD come from the germline V gene. V lost 0 bases and J 4 bases, leaving 19 bases between the germline ends. The CDR3 loop is CAISESVGGGTFGNTIYF. CDR3 nucleotides: TGTGCCATCAGTGAGTCGGTCGGCGGGGGAACTTTCGGAAACACCATATATTTT.

This clonotype has at least ten counts. The V call is TRBV6-1, the J call TRBJ1-5, with a possible D match to TRBD1 (5 bases). Trimming took 2 bases from V and 5 from J, leaving 10 bases between them. The CDR3 extends over 14 amino acids. CDR1 is MNHNS and CDR2 is SASEGT in the germline V gene. In DNA form, the CDR3 reads TGTGCCAGCAGTGAAAACGGGGGATATCAGCCCCAGCATTTT. It yields the protein CASSENGGYQPQHF.

J is TRBJ1-5 and V is TRBV6-2 or TRBV6-3; D not resolved. The ends were cut back, 6 bases at V and 7 bases at J, with 13 bases in the middle. Germline assignment: CDR1 MNHEY and CDR2 SVGEGT. This CDR3 contains 13 residues. The chain's CDR3 is CASRRTVKQPQHF. The CDR3 DNA is TGTGCCAGCAGGCGTACAGTTAAGCAGCCCCAGCATTTT.

Details on this clonotype: A much larger clone sits a single nucleotide away, making a read error possible. The chain couples TRBV27 to TRBJ2-5; D remains unclear. Germline lookup yields CDR1 MNHEY and CDR2 SMNVEV (reference sequence). Trimming pared 9 bases from V and 2 bases from J, leaving 7 bases between. The CDR3 covers 11 residues. The CDR3 DNA sequence: TGTGCCAGAAGAAAGCAAGAGACCCAGTACTTC. Protein sequence: CARRKQETQYF.

In regard to this clonotype: A junction boundary mismatches the germline segment, possibly from a read error. The chain carries TRBV6-1 and TRBJ2-7, with D perhaps being TRBD1 or TRBD2 (6 bases each). Germline assignment: CDR1 MNHNS and CDR2 SASEGT. The CDR3 loop spans 15 amino acids. CDR3 bases: TGTGCCAGCACTCCCATCCTAGGGGGGCCCGTTGAGCAGTACTTT. As protein: CASTPILGGPVEQYF.

About this clonotype: A much larger clone differs by one base, so this may be a read error. The rearrangement links TRBV6-1 to TRBJ2-7, with D uncertain. V lost 2 bases, J lost 6 bases, and 5 bases lay in between. In germline, CDR1 is MNHNS, CDR2 SASEGT. This CDR3 is built from 11 residues. In DNA, the CDR3 is TGTGCCAGCAGTGAACAGAGCGAGCAGTACTTC. The encoded protein is CASSEQSEQYF.

This clonotype has at least ten counts. V and J are TRBV2 and TRBJ2-4; perhaps TRBD2 as D (6 bases). Per germline, CDR1 SNHLY and CDR2 FYNNEI. V gave up 2 bases and J gave up 6 bases, with 11 bases separating them. The CDR3 length is 14 residues. DNA for the CDR3: TGTGCCAGCAGTGAAATGGGACTCTTAAACATTCAGTACTTC. Amino acid sequence: CASSEMGLLNIQYF.

As regards this clonotype: A clone one base away is much larger, so this may be a read error. The V and J genes are TRBV10-3 and TRBJ1-2; D ambiguous. The V gene's germline CDR1 is ENHRY and CDR2 SYGVKD. The length of the CDR3 is 14 residues. CDR3 amino acids: CAISGQVTLDGYSF. DNA of the CDR3: TGTGCCATCAGTGGACAAGTTACACTGGATGGCTACAGCTTC.

Turning to this clonotype: This may be a read error, as it is one base from a much larger clone. V usage is TRBV28 and J usage is TRBJ2-7; D might be TRBD2 (5 bases). The germline V and J ends were trimmed by 6 bases and 1 base, with 13 bases remaining between them. The CDR3 sequence is 14 residues long. Germline CDR1 reads MDHEN; CDR2 reads SYDVKM. The CDR3 protein is CASRKRSSSYEQYF. CDR3 DNA: TGTGCCAGCAGAAAGCGGTCTTCATCCTACGAGCAGTACTTC.